This passage covers 21 T cell receptor beta chains from one sample sequenced in a study of T cell responses to AZD1222 COVID-19 vaccine. The repertoire was sequenced with immunoSEQ multiplex PCR; TCRdb's copy has only in-frame clones and lacks some. This sample has 150,000 to 200,000 clones, with roughly 89% found just once. The sample consisted of peripheral blood, taken 28 days after the second AZD1222 dose. The receptors were sampled from an adult who received the AZD1222 COVID-19 vaccine.

The chain has TRBV7-2 and TRBJ2-2; D call uncertain. Trimming shortened V by 5 bases and J by 1 base, and 8 bases separated the two germline ends. The CDR3 runs 14 residues. Germline V gene lookup returns CDR1 SGHTA and CDR2 FQGNSA. The CDR3 loop is CASSPDVNTGELFF. The CDR3 DNA is TGTGCCAGCAGCCCAGACGTGAACACCGGGGAGCTGTTTTTT. The full variable domain, its missing parts supplied by reference TRBV7-2 and TRBJ2-2, is GAGVSQSPSNKVTEKGKDVELRCDPISGHTALYWYRQSLGQGLEFLIYFQGNSAPDKSGLPSDRFSAERTGGSVSTLTIQRTQQEDSAVYLCASSPDVNTGELFFGEGSRLTVL.

The rearrangement joins TRBV7-8 to TRBJ2-4; 7 bases agree with TRBD1. CDR1 is SGHVS and CDR2 is FQNEAQ in the germline V gene. J gave up 1 base and V 5 bases, and 17 bases lay outside the gene matches. The CDR3 extends over 19 amino acids. For the CDR3, the DNA is TGTGCCAGCAGCGCCCGACAGGGTTTCACGAGGTTCGCCAAAAACATTCAGTACTTC. It encodes CASSARQGFTRFAKNIQYF.

The chain has TRBV10-1 and TRBJ2-7; no definite D call. This CDR3 region has 13 residues. Trimming cost V 5 bases and J 2 bases, with 10 bases left between them. Germline V gives CDR1 WNHNN, CDR2 SYGVQD (reference sequence). CDR3 amino acids: CASSRDVTYEQYF. DNA of the CDR3: TGCGCCAGCAGTCGAGACGTAACCTACGAGCAGTACTTC.

The chain is built from TRBV6-5 and TRBJ2-1; D unclear. The CDR3 has 13 amino acids. Germline loops: CDR1 MNHEY, CDR2 SVGAGI. Trimming stripped 6 bases from V and 7 bases from J, with 13 bases between. The CDR3 bases are TGTGCCAGCAGCTTAGGCCTCCTGAATGAGCAGTTCTTC. This codes for CASSLGLLNEQFF.

The rearrangement joins TRBV27 to TRBJ1-1; TRBD1 is a possible D gene (5 bases). The germline V and J ends were trimmed by 3 bases and 8 bases, with 16 bases remaining between them. This CDR3 is 14 amino acids long. Germline V gene sequence: CDR1 MNHEY, CDR2 SMNVEV (reference sequence). The CDR3 DNA is TGTGCCAGCAGTTTCTTGGCCCAGGGAGAGGAAGCTTTCTTT. As protein: CASSFLAQGEEAFF.

This clone appeared a single time. The chain employs TRBV6-1 and TRBJ2-1, with 9 bases identical to TRBD1. Unmatched junction bases numbered 2, after V lost 1 base and J lost 4 bases. Germline V gives CDR1 MNHNS, CDR2 SASEGT. This CDR3 contains 15 residues. CDR3 amino acids: CASSEDRGRYNEQFF. The CDR3 coding sequence is TGTGCCAGCAGTGAAGACAGGGGGCGGTACAATGAGCAGTTCTTC.

V is TRBV3-1 (or the pseudogene TRBV3-2) and J is TRBJ1-5; 12 bases are shared with TRBD1. There are 16 residues in the CDR3. Germline trimming cut 3 bases from V and 6 bases from J; bases unmatched to any gene: 6. CDR1 is LGHDT, CDR2 YNNKEL, per germline (reference sequence). The CDR3 sequence: CASSQEGQGARQPQHF. The CDR3 DNA is TGTGCCAGCAGCCAGGAGGGACAGGGGGCCCGTCAGCCCCAGCATTTT.

The V call is TRBV29-1, the J call TRBJ2-5, with no clear D. Germline V gives CDR1 SQVTM, CDR2 ANQGSEA. The CDR3 runs to 14 residues. V lost 4 bases to trimming and J lost 6 bases, with 18 bases between them. The CDR3 is CSVARLHSLKTQYF. In nucleotides, the CDR3 is TGCAGCGTTGCCCGCCTCCACTCCTTAAAGACCCAGTACTTC.

This chain uses TRBV15 with TRBJ1-1; D is perhaps TRBD1 (6 bases). The CDR3 totals 13 residues. Germline loops: CDR1 LNHNV, CDR2 YYDKDF (reference sequence). Deletions cut 2 bases from V and 8 bases from J, with 12 bases between. CDR3 residues: CATSRHDRKEAFF. The CDR3 DNA reads TGTGCCACCAGCAGACACGACAGGAAGGAAGCTTTCTTT.

The V and J genes are TRBV7-8 and TRBJ2-3; D tentatively reads TRBD1 or TRBD2 (5 bases each). The CDR3 spans 16 residues. Germline lookup yields CDR1 SGHVS and CDR2 FQNEAQ. The V gene lost 2 bases and the J gene lost 6 bases, with 18 bases spanning the gap. The CDR3 reads CASSLITTGARDTQYF. CDR3 in DNA: TGTGCCAGCAGCTTAATTACTACCGGGGCGAGGGATACGCAGTATTTT.

This chain links TRBV5-1 with TRBJ2-5; no reliable D call. CDR3 length: 14 residues. The germline V gene has CDR1 SGHRS and CDR2 YFSETQ. V lost 4 bases to trimming and J lost 5 bases, with 15 bases between them. CDR3 in DNA: TGCGCCAGCAGCCCGGCGGTGGGTTCGGAGACCCAGTACTTC. It codes for CASSPAVGSETQYF.

The chain uses TRBV27 and TRBJ2-7, with D possibly matching TRBD1 (6 bases). V lost 2 bases and J lost 0, with 8 bases in between. The germline CDR1 and CDR2 sequences are MNHEY and SMNVEV (reference sequence). This CDR3 contains 14 residues. In nucleotides, the CDR3 is TGTGCCAGCAGTTTACGGGACAACTCCTACGAGCAGTACTTC. Amino acids: CASSLRDNSYEQYF.

This chain's CDR3 is CASSRYTDRMNTEAFF. CDR3 bases: TGTGCCAGCAGCCGTTATACGGACAGAATGAACACTGAAGCTTTCTTT. The gene calls are TRBV5-5 and TRBJ1-1; tentative D call: TRBD1 (6 bases). Germline V gives CDR1 SGHKS, CDR2 YYEKEE (reference sequence). V was pared by 4 bases and J by 0 bases, with 16 bases between. The CDR3 has 16 residues.

The rearrangement joins TRBV10-3 to TRBJ2-3, with D possibly being TRBD1 or TRBD2 (5 bases each). CDR3 length: 18 amino acids. Germline CDR1 and CDR2: ENHRY and SYGVKD. The V end lost 10 bases, the J end lost 1 base, and 27 bases lay between the germline ends. CDR3 residues: CATNTLGAPSLRTDTQYF. The DNA for the CDR3 is TGTGCCACCAACACACTAGGGGCCCCTTCCCTTCGCACAGATACGCAGTATTTT.

A few counts support this clone. The V and J genes are TRBV5-6 and TRBJ1-1; D gene uncertain. Germline-derived CDR1 and CDR2 are SGHDT and YYEEEE. The ends were cut back, 4 bases at V and 4 bases at J, with 20 bases in the middle. The length of the CDR3 is 16 residues. The CDR3 protein is CASSLPSSSTPTEAFF. CDR3 bases: TGTGCCAGCAGCCTACCCTCATCTAGTACCCCCACTGAAGCTTTCTTT.

The gene calls are TRBV3-1 (or the pseudogene TRBV3-2) and TRBJ2-7; 9 bases fit TRBD1. Germline CDR1 LGHDT, CDR2 YNNKEL (reference sequence). This CDR3 region has 16 residues. V gave up 3 bases and J gave up 2 bases; unmatched junction bases: 8. CDR3 sequence (DNA): TGTGCCAGCAGCCAGAGGGGACAGGGAGGAACCTACGAGCAGTACTTC. It codes for CASSQRGQGGTYEQYF.

This chain connects TRBV5-4 to TRBJ2-5; 10 bases align to TRBD1. Germline V lookup: CDR1 SGHNT, CDR2 YYREEE (reference sequence). The CDR3 consists of 16 residues. Germline trimming cut 4 bases from V and 2 bases from J; bases unmatched to any gene: 8. The CDR3 bases are TGTGCCAGCAGCCCCGGTGTGGGACAGGGGCAAGAGACCCAGTACTTC. Its translation is CASSPGVGQGQETQYF.

This clone was counted a single time. This chain joins TRBV7-6 and TRBJ1-3, with D uncertain. The CDR3 runs to 15 residues. V was cut by 1 base and J by 0 bases, with 7 bases left in between. Germline V lookup: CDR1 SGHVS, CDR2 FNYEAQ. CDR3 DNA sequence: TGTGCCAGCAGCTTAGGGCCGAGCTCTGGAAACACCATATATTTT. Amino acid sequence: CASSLGPSSGNTIYF.

V is TRBV27 and J is TRBJ1-1; D uncertain. The germline V gene encodes CDR1 MNHEY and CDR2 SMNVEV (reference sequence). The CDR3 extends over 13 amino acids. V shed 6 bases and J shed 1 base, with 9 bases lying between them. In DNA form, the CDR3 reads TGTGCCAGCAGAGGGTGGGAGAACACTGAAGCTTTCTTT. As protein: CASRGWENTEAFF.

For the CDR3, the DNA is TGCGCCAGCAGCCTCCCCGGGGGGGGGCTGAGGTATGGCTACACCTTC. Protein: CASSLPGGGLRYGYTF. The chain carries TRBV4-1 and TRBJ1-2, with D possibly TRBD1 on 6 matching bases. The CDR3 totals 16 residues. The V and J ends lost 4 bases and 5 bases respectively, with 20 bases between them. The germline V gene encodes CDR1 MGHRA and CDR2 YSYEKL.

Written as DNA, the CDR3 is TGTGCCAGCAGTTTGGGACTAGCCTTTAATGAGCAGTTCTTC. The encoded protein is CASSLGLAFNEQFF. The chain carries TRBV27 and TRBJ2-1; 9 nucleotides match TRBD2. With 3 bases clipped from V and 7 bases from J, the junction kept 4 bases outside the gene matches. CDR3 length: 14 residues. The germline V gene has CDR1 MNHEY and CDR2 SMNVEV (reference sequence).